This T cell receptor beta chain came from a study of memory CD4+ T cells and cytomegalovirus serostatus. Study-level results: CD4+ memory repertoires contained about 40% of the roughly 150 reported CMV TCRbeta sequences.

The sort gate was single viable CD3+CD4+CD8-CD45RO+ cells for memory CD4+ T cells. After thawing, CD4+ T cells were positively selected. TCRdb's table, derived via immunoSEQ multiplex PCR, lists solely in-frame clones and lacks some. Of some 48,000 clones listed, just under 80% were seen once; the top ten hold around 0.91%. A note on this clone: The antigen remains undetermined.

The V gene's germline CDR1 is MNHEY and CDR2 SMNVEV (reference sequence). With 2 bases clipped from V and 5 bases from J, the junction kept 7 bases outside the gene matches. The CDR3 covers 16 residues. The chain couples TRBV27 to TRBJ2-5; 11 bases agree with TRBD2. This TCR derives from an adult in good health and CMV-seronegative. What was sequenced was memory CD4+ T cells from blood. The CDR3 coding sequence is TGTGCCAGCAGTTTACGACTAGCGGGGACGAGTGAGACCCAGTACTTC. This codes for CASSLRLAGTSETQYF.